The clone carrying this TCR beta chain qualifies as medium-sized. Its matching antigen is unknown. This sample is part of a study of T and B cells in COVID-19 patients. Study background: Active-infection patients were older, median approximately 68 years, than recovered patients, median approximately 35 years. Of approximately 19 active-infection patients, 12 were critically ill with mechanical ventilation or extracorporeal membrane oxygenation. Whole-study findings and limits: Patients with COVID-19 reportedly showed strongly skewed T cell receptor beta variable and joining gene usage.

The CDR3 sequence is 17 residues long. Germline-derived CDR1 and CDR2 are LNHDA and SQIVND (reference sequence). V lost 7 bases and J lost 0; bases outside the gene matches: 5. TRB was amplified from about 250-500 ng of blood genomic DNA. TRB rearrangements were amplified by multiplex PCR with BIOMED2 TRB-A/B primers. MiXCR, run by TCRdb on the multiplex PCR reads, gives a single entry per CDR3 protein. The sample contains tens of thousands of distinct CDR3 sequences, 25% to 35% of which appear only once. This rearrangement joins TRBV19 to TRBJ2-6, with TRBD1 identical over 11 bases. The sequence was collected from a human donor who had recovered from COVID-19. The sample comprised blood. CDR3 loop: CASTADRGPSGANVLTF. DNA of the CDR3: TGTGCCAGTACTGCGGACAGGGGGCCCTCTGGGGCCAACGTCCTGACTTTC.